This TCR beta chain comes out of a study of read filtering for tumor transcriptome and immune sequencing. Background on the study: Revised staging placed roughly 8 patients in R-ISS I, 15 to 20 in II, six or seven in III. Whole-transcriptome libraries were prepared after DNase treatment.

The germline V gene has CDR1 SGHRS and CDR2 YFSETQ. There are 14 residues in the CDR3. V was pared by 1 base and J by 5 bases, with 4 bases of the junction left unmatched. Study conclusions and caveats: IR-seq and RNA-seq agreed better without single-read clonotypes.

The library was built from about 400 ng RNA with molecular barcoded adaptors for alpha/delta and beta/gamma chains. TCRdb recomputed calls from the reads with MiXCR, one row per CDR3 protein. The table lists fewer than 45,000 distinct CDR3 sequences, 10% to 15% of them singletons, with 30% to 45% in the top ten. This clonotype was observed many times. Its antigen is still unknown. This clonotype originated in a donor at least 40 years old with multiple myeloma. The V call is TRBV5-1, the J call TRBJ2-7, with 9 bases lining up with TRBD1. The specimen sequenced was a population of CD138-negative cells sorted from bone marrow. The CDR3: CASSLTGGPNEQYF. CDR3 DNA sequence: TGCGCCAGCAGCTTGACAGGGGGCCCCAACGAGCAGTACTTC.